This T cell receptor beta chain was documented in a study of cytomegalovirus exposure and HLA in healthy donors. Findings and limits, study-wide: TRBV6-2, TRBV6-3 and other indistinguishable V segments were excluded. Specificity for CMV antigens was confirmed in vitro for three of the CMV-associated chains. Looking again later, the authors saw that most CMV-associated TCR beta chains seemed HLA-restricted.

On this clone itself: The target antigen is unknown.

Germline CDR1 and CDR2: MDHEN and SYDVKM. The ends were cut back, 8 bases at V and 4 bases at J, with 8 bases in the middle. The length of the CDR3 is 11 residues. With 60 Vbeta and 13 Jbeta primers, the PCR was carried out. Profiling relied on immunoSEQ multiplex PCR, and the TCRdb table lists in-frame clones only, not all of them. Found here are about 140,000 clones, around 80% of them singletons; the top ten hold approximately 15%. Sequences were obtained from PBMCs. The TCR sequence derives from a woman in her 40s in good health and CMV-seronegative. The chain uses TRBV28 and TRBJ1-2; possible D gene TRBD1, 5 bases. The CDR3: CASSQGYGYTF. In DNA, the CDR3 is TGTGCCAGCTCCCAGGGCTATGGCTACACCTTC.